The TCR beta chain described here comes from a study of cytomegalovirus exposure and HLA in healthy donors. The CDR3 is 13 residues long. The V and J ends lost 0 bases and 4 bases respectively, with 8 bases between them. The germline CDR1 and CDR2 sequences are SGHDT and YYEEEE. The PCR was carried out with 60 Vbeta primers and 13 Jbeta primers. Produced via immunoSEQ multiplex PCR; TCRdb's table is partial and in-frame only. Of 140,000 or so clones in the sample, approximately 79% were seen once. Sequencing input: PBMCs. This chain uses TRBV5-6 with TRBJ2-7; weak D call: TRBD2 (5 bases). The clonotype originates from a female donor in good health and CMV-seronegative. The CDR3 loop reads CASSLETGYEQYF. The CDR3 DNA sequence: TGTGCCAGCAGCTTGGAAACGGGGTACGAGCAGTACTTC.